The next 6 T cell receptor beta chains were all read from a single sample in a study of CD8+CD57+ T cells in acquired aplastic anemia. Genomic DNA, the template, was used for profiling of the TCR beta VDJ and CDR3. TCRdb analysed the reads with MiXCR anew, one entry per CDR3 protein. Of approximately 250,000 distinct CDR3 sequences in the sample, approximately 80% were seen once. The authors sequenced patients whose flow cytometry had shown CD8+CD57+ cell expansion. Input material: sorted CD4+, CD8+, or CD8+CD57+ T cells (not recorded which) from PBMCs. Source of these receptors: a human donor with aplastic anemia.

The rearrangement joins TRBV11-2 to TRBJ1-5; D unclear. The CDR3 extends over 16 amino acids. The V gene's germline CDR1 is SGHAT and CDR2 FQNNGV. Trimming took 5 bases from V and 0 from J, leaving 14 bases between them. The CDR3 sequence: CASSPRADHSNQPQHF. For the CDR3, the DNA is TGTGCCAGCAGCCCTCGGGCAGACCATAGCAATCAGCCCCAGCATTTT.

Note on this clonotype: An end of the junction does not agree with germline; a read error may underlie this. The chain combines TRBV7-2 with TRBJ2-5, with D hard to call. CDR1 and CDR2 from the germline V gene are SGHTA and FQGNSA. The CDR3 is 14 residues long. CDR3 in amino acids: CASSFRPSKDTQSF. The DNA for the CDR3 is TGTGCCAGCAGCTTCCGGCCCAGCAAAGACACCCAGTCCTTC.

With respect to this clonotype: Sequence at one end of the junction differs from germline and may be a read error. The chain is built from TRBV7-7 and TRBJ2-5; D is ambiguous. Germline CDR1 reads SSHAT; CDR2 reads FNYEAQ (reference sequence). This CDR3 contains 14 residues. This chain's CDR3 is CATSLDSNQKAQSF. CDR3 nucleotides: TGTGCCACCAGCTTGGATTCCAACCAAAAGGCCCAGTCCTTC.

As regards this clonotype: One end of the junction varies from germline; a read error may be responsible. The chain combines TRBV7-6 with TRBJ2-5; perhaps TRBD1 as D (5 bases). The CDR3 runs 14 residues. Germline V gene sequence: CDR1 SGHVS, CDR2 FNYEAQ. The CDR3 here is CASSLGRGPNTEAF. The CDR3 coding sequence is TGTGCCAGCAGCTTGGGAAGGGGCCCGAACACTGAAGCTTTC.

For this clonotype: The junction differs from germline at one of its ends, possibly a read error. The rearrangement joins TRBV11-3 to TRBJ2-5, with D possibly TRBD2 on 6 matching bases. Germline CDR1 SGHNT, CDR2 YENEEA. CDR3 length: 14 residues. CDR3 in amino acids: CASGLAVARKTQYF. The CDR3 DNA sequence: TGTGCCAGCGGCTTAGCGGTGGCGAGAAAGACCCAGTACTTC.

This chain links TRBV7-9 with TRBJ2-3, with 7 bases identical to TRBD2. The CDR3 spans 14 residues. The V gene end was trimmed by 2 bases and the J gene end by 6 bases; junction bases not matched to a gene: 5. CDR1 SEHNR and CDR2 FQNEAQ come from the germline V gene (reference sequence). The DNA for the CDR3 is TGTGCCAGCAGCTTACCGGGAGGTAGCGATACGCAGTATTTT. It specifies CASSLPGGSDTQYF.